Described below is a single TCR beta chain sequence and its context. A much larger clone lies one base from this, so it may be a read error. This record comes from a study of CDR3 diversity in severe acne. One entry per CDR3 protein, called by TCRdb with MiXCR from the PCR reads. Here the sample spans more than 85,000 distinct CDR3 sequences, roughly half being singletons. This CDR3 region has 14 residues. The ends were cut back, 8 bases at V and 7 bases at J, with 18 bases in the middle. Germline loops: CDR1 SEHNR, CDR2 FQNEAQ (reference sequence). Source material: blood. The origin of this receptor is a male donor with acne. J is TRBJ2-1 and V is TRBV7-9; possible D gene TRBD1, 5 bases. The CDR3 sequence is CASAPSGKKNEQFF. CDR3 nucleotides: TGTGCCAGCGCCCCGTCAGGGAAGAAAAATGAGCAGTTCTTC.